The rows below give T cell receptor beta chains drawn from one sample of a study of blood T cell repertoires in COVID-19. Profiled with immunoSEQ multiplex PCR; TCRdb holds only in-frame clones, not every one. The sample has about 190,000 clones, about 82% seen once. Sequenced input: PBMCs or T cells enriched from blood (not recorded which). The receptors were sampled from a man in his forties with acute COVID-19. Each CDR3 is given with its conserved first and last residue. Fields, in order: CDR3 protein, CDR3 DNA, J gene, V gene, clone size, D gene. The D gene is left open where the match is weak. Expanded clones get a size class; other rows say once, few or many, or leave the size out.

cdr3_aa: CATQSTGGQPQHF
cdr3_nt: TGTGCCACCCAATCGACAGGCGGGCAGCCCCAGCATTTT
j_call: TRBJ1-5
v_call: TRBV27
clone_size: many
d_call: -

cdr3_aa: CASSARRTGESNQPQHF
cdr3_nt: TGTGCCAGCAGCGCACGCAGGACAGGGGAAAGCAATCAGCCCCAGCATTTT
j_call: TRBJ1-5
v_call: TRBV7-8
clone_size: few
d_call: TRBD1

cdr3_aa: CATSPSSSAGPTDTQYF
cdr3_nt: TGTGCCACCAGCCCTTCCAGCTCTGCGGGACCCACAGATACGCAGTATTTT
j_call: TRBJ2-3
v_call: TRBV24-1
clone_size: -
d_call: -

cdr3_aa: CASSQQGGDTEAFF
cdr3_nt: TGCGCCAGCAGCCAACAGGGGGGGGACACTGAAGCTTTCTTT
j_call: TRBJ1-1
v_call: TRBV9
clone_size: -
d_call: TRBD1

cdr3_aa: CASSLHKQANYGYTF
cdr3_nt: TGTGCCAGCAGCCTTCACAAACAGGCAAACTATGGCTACACCTTC
j_call: TRBJ1-2
v_call: TRBV14
clone_size: few
d_call: -

cdr3_aa: CASSRGGTEQYF
cdr3_nt: TGTGCCAGCAGCCGGGGGGGGACGGAGCAGTACTTC
j_call: TRBJ2-7
v_call: TRBV28
clone_size: -
d_call: TRBD2

cdr3_aa: CASRGGQGPTQYF
cdr3_nt: TGTGCCAGCAGGGGGGGACAGGGCCCGACCCAGTACTTC
j_call: TRBJ2-5
v_call: TRBV4-2
clone_size: -
d_call: TRBD1

cdr3_aa: CASSLAGSSYNEQFF
cdr3_nt: TGTGCCAGCAGTTTGGCAGGCAGCTCCTACAATGAGCAGTTCTTC
j_call: TRBJ2-1
v_call: TRBV27
clone_size: -
d_call: -

cdr3_aa: CASSWRLSRPGQYYGYTF
cdr3_nt: TGTGCCAGCAGTTGGAGGTTGAGCCGTCCGGGACAGTACTATGGCTACACCTTC
j_call: TRBJ1-2
v_call: TRBV28
clone_size: -
d_call: TRBD1

cdr3_aa: CASMGTSVYEQYF
cdr3_nt: TGTGCCAGCATGGGGACTAGCGTCTACGAGCAGTACTTC
j_call: TRBJ2-7
v_call: TRBV28
clone_size: -
d_call: TRBD2

cdr3_aa: CATSGDRGNRAFF
cdr3_nt: TGTGCCACCAGTGGAGACAGGGGGAATAGGGCTTTCTTT
j_call: TRBJ1-1
v_call: TRBV24-1
clone_size: -
d_call: TRBD1

cdr3_aa: CASSRAGDEQFF
cdr3_nt: TGTGCCAGCAGCCGTGCGGGGGATGAGCAGTTCTTC
j_call: TRBJ2-1
v_call: TRBV7-9
clone_size: -
d_call: TRBD2

cdr3_aa: CASSRDSPPVLTF
cdr3_nt: TGCGCCAGCAGTCGGGACAGCCCTCCCGTCCTGACTTTC
j_call: TRBJ2-6
v_call: TRBV4-1
clone_size: -
d_call: TRBD1

cdr3_aa: CASSLAQAGVPQPQHF
cdr3_nt: TGTGCCAGCAGCTTAGCGCAGGCAGGGGTACCCCAGCCCCAGCATTTT
j_call: TRBJ1-5
v_call: TRBV7-2
clone_size: -
d_call: -

cdr3_aa: CASYRDRVSVYTGELFF
cdr3_nt: TGTGCCAGTTACCGGGACAGGGTCTCCGTGTACACCGGGGAGCTGTTTTTT
j_call: TRBJ2-2
v_call: TRBV28
clone_size: -
d_call: TRBD1

cdr3_aa: CSVLGLAVYNEQFF
cdr3_nt: TGCAGCGTTCTGGGACTAGCGGTTTACAATGAGCAGTTCTTC
j_call: TRBJ2-1
v_call: TRBV29-1
clone_size: -
d_call: TRBD2

cdr3_aa: CSVERDRNNEQFF
cdr3_nt: TGCAGCGTTGAGAGGGACAGGAACAATGAGCAGTTCTTC
j_call: TRBJ2-1
v_call: TRBV29-1
clone_size: -
d_call: TRBD1

cdr3_aa: CASSRRSMGQGTGELFF
cdr3_nt: TGTGCCAGCAGCCGTAGATCTATGGGACAGGGCACCGGGGAGCTGTTTTTT
j_call: TRBJ2-2
v_call: TRBV9
clone_size: -
d_call: TRBD1

cdr3_aa: CASSFELAGGYNEQFF
cdr3_nt: TGTGCCAGCAGTTTTGAACTAGCGGGAGGATACAATGAGCAGTTCTTC
j_call: TRBJ2-1
v_call: TRBV28
clone_size: -
d_call: TRBD2

cdr3_aa: CASSPLTSGRATSYNEQFF
cdr3_nt: TGTGCCAGCTCACCACTGACTAGCGGGAGGGCCACGTCCTACAATGAGCAGTTCTTC
j_call: TRBJ2-1
v_call: TRBV18
clone_size: -
d_call: TRBD2

cdr3_aa: CASSQENKNYGYTF
cdr3_nt: TGCGCCAGCAGCCAAGAAAACAAAAACTATGGCTACACCTTC
j_call: TRBJ1-2
v_call: TRBV4-1
clone_size: -
d_call: -

cdr3_aa: CASSRLNSGNTIYF
cdr3_nt: TGTGCCAGCAGCCGACTGAACTCTGGAAACACCATATATTTT
j_call: TRBJ1-3
v_call: TRBV3-1/TRBV3-2
clone_size: -
d_call: -

cdr3_aa: CASSLGVNEKLFF
cdr3_nt: TGCGCCAGCAGCTTGGGAGTTAATGAAAAACTGTTTTTT
j_call: TRBJ1-4
v_call: TRBV5-1
clone_size: few
d_call: -

cdr3_aa: CASTRDRGGGYTF
cdr3_nt: TGTGCCAGCACCAGGGACAGGGGGGGCGGCTACACCTTC
j_call: TRBJ1-2
v_call: TRBV12-3/TRBV12-4
clone_size: -
d_call: TRBD1

cdr3_aa: CAAHSSGANVLTF
cdr3_nt: TGTGCCGCCCACTCCTCTGGGGCCAACGTCCTGACTTTC
j_call: TRBJ2-6
v_call: TRBV24-1
clone_size: -
d_call: -

cdr3_aa: CASSSPGQPHEQYF
cdr3_nt: TGTGCCAGCAGTTCACCGGGACAACCCCACGAGCAGTACTTC
j_call: TRBJ2-7
v_call: TRBV6-5
clone_size: -
d_call: -

cdr3_aa: CASSRGTGVFLSEAFF
cdr3_nt: TGTGCCAGCAGTAGGGGGACAGGGGTTTTCTTGTCTGAAGCTTTCTTT
j_call: TRBJ1-1
v_call: TRBV27
clone_size: -
d_call: TRBD1

cdr3_aa: CASSVLGGARGYTF
cdr3_nt: TGTGCCAGCAGCGTTCTAGGCGGGGCGAGGGGCTACACCTTC
j_call: TRBJ1-2
v_call: TRBV9
clone_size: -
d_call: -

cdr3_aa: CASSLVDRYEQFF
cdr3_nt: TGTGCCAGCAGCTTAGTTGATCGGTATGAGCAGTTCTTC
j_call: TRBJ2-1
v_call: TRBV13
clone_size: -
d_call: -

cdr3_aa: CASSSVGGPYNEQFF
cdr3_nt: TGCGCCAGCAGCTCGGTCGGGGGACCCTACAATGAGCAGTTCTTC
j_call: TRBJ2-1
v_call: TRBV10-1
clone_size: -
d_call: -

cdr3_aa: CASSLVGGTGELFF
cdr3_nt: TGTGCCAGCAGCCTCGTCGGAGGAACCGGGGAGCTGTTTTTT
j_call: TRBJ2-2
v_call: TRBV7-9
clone_size: -
d_call: -

cdr3_aa: CASSPRTSGTSTDTQYF
cdr3_nt: TGTGCCAGCAGCCCTCGGACTAGCGGGACTAGCACAGATACGCAGTATTTT
j_call: TRBJ2-3
v_call: TRBV5-8
clone_size: once
d_call: TRBD2

cdr3_aa: CASSRGLATDTQYF
cdr3_nt: TGTGCCAGCAGCCGTGGACTAGCAACGGATACGCAGTATTTT
j_call: TRBJ2-3
v_call: TRBV3-1/TRBV3-2
clone_size: -
d_call: TRBD2

cdr3_aa: CASSLPPDGRDNEQFF
cdr3_nt: TGTGCCAGCAGCTTACCCCCGGACGGGAGGGATAATGAGCAGTTCTTC
j_call: TRBJ2-1
v_call: TRBV7-9
clone_size: -
d_call: TRBD2

cdr3_aa: CASSLAGAAHNEQFF
cdr3_nt: TGTGCCAGCAGCTTAGCGGGAGCGGCCCACAATGAGCAGTTCTTC
j_call: TRBJ2-1
v_call: TRBV11-1
clone_size: -
d_call: -

cdr3_aa: CASSFTTSGRSPYEQYF
cdr3_nt: TGTGCCAGCAGTTTTACGACTAGCGGGAGATCTCCCTACGAGCAGTACTTC
j_call: TRBJ2-7
v_call: TRBV27
clone_size: -
d_call: TRBD2

cdr3_aa: CASSPQGQGAQPQHF
cdr3_nt: TGTGCCAGCAGTCCCCAAGGACAGGGAGCTCAGCCCCAGCATTTT
j_call: TRBJ1-5
v_call: TRBV6-5
clone_size: -
d_call: TRBD1

cdr3_aa: CASQTDIGAPLHF
cdr3_nt: TGTGCCAGTCAGACGGACATTGGAGCACCCCTCCACTTT
j_call: TRBJ1-6
v_call: TRBV19
clone_size: -
d_call: -

cdr3_aa: CASSQGARTDTQYF
cdr3_nt: TGTGCCAGCAGCCAGGGGGCGAGGACAGATACGCAGTATTTT
j_call: TRBJ2-3
v_call: TRBV3-1/TRBV3-2
clone_size: -
d_call: -

cdr3_aa: CASSVQGFYGYTF
cdr3_nt: TGTGCCAGCAGCGTCCAGGGCTTCTATGGCTACACCTTC
j_call: TRBJ1-2
v_call: TRBV7-9
clone_size: few
d_call: -